The 3 T cell receptor beta chains listed next were all sequenced from one sample in a study of beta chain features in type 1 diabetes. Every isolated RNA sample was fully reverse transcribed, so sequencing captured expressed TCRB transcripts. The repertoire was sequenced with immunoSEQ multiplex PCR; TCRdb's copy has only in-frame clones and lacks some. The data contain 70,000 to 90,000 clones, approximately 32% of them singletons. The sequencing input was stem cell memory CD4+ T cells from blood. Every receptor here comes from a young woman in good health.

The rearrangement joins TRBV28 to TRBJ2-7, with D unclear. Per the germline V gene, CDR1 is MDHEN and CDR2 is SYDVKM. The CDR3 sequence is 14 residues long. The germline V and J ends were trimmed by 6 bases and 4 bases, with 16 bases remaining between them. The CDR3 DNA sequence: TGTGCCAGCAGCCCCACCGAAGCGACGTACGAGCAGTACTTC. Encoded protein: CASSPTEATYEQYF.

This clone was seen many times. The gene calls are TRBV5-4 and TRBJ2-5; TRBD1 is a possible D gene (5 bases). The ends were cut back, 4 bases at V and 5 bases at J, with 15 bases in the middle. The CDR3 is 14 residues long. Per the germline V gene, CDR1 is SGHNT and CDR2 is YYREEE (reference sequence). The CDR3 sequence is CASSPGQELETQYF. CDR3 DNA: TGTGCCAGCAGCCCTGGACAAGAGTTGGAGACCCAGTACTTC.

This clone showed up just a few times. Here the CDR3 DNA reads TGCGCCAGCAGCTTACTAGGACTAGTGACAGATACGCAGTATTTT. It codes for CASSLLGLVTDTQYF. The V call is TRBV5-1, the J call TRBJ2-3, with TRBD2 matching over 7 bases. The CDR3 is 15 residues long. With 2 bases clipped from V and 3 bases from J, the junction kept 6 bases outside the gene matches. Germline CDR1 reads SGHRS; CDR2 reads YFSETQ. Supplemented by reference TRBV5-1 and TRBJ2-3, the full variable domain reads KAGVTQTPRYLIKTRGQQVTLSCSPISGHRSVSWYQQTPGQGLQFLFEYFSETQRNKGNFPGRFSGRQFSNSRSEMNVSTLELGDSALYLCASSLLGLVTDTQYFGPGTRLTVL.